What follows is one TCR beta chain and its context. Its specificity is unknown. The data stem from a study of immune evolution from preneoplasia to lung adenocarcinoma. Whole-study context: HLA loss of heterozygosity: approximately 7.5% AIS, about 15% MIA, roughly 30% ADC, none AAH. Study observations and caveats: Top clone frequencies peaked in normal lung, apparently declining through invasive adenocarcinoma. Clonality was highest in normal lung, lower in later-stage lesions apparently.

Sequencing was performed with immunoSEQ multiplex PCR; in TCRdb, only in-frame clones are kept and a portion is missing. The repertoire holds around 4,000 clones, around 84% seen once, with approximately 5% in the top ten. The sequence came from a person between 65 and 79 years old with lung adenocarcinoma. The sample consisted of FFPE lung adenocarcinoma in situ tissue.

CDR3 nucleotides: TGTGCCTGGAGACGGGGCTCCTACGAGCAGTACTTC. It yields the protein CAWRRGSYEQYF. The chain recombines TRBV30 with TRBJ2-7; perhaps TRBD2 as D (5 bases). Germline CDR1 reads GTSNPN; CDR2 reads SVGIG (reference sequence). V lost 3 bases and J lost 0, with 6 bases in between. The CDR3 length is 12 residues.